Following are 23 T cell receptor beta chains from one sample sequenced in a study of T cells in Graves' hyperthyroidism and ophthalmopathy. TCR beta CDR3 regions were amplified from RNA transcripts. TCR CDR3 underwent first-round RT-PCR with the HTBI primer set. TCRdb fed the multiplex PCR reads into MiXCR, producing one record per CDR3 protein. In the table there are about 700,000 distinct CDR3 sequences, 45% of which are singletons. Sequenced input: peripheral blood or thyroid tissue (not recorded which). The source of these receptors is an adult man with Graves' disease, either hyperthyroidism or ophthalmopathy (not recorded which).

On this clonotype itself: At one of its ends the junction is not consistent with the germline gene, which may arise from a read error. This rearrangement joins TRBV7-9 to TRBJ1-3; 11 positions agree with TRBD1. This CDR3 contains 14 residues. The germline V gene has CDR1 SEHNR and CDR2 FQNEAQ (reference sequence). This CDR3 reads CASSPGTGGITIYF. The CDR3 DNA reads as TGTGCCAGTAGTCCCGGGACAGGGGGAATCACCATATATTTT. The full variable domain, with the rest looked up from reference TRBV7-9 and TRBJ1-3, is DTGVSQNPRHKITKRGQNVTFRCDPISEHNRLYWYRQTLGQGPEFLTYFQNEAQLEKSRLLSDRFSAERPKGSFSTLEIQRTEQGDSAMYLCASSPGTGGITIYFGEGSWLTVV.

This chain connects TRBV9 to TRBJ1-2; unclear D gene. CDR1 and CDR2 from the germline V gene are SGDLS and YYNGEE. The CDR3 consists of 15 residues. Deletions cut 0 bases from V and 8 bases from J, with 17 bases between. The CDR3, as DNA: TGTGCCAGCAGCGTAGCTACACTAGCGGGTTACGGCTACACCTTC. This gives the protein CASSVATLAGYGYTF.

This sequence joins TRBV20-1 and TRBJ2-2, with 8 bases aligning to TRBD1. Germline CDR1 and CDR2: DFQATT and SNEGSKA (reference sequence). CDR3 size: 15 residues. J lost 1 base, V lost 3 bases, and 4 bases had no gene match. CDR3 sequence: CSARAGTGNTGELFF. The DNA for the CDR3 is TGCAGTGCTAGGGCCGGGACAGGGAACACCGGGGAGCTGTTTTTT.

The chain links TRBV20-1 to TRBJ1-5; D unclear. The CDR3 covers 12 residues. Trimming cost V 6 bases and J 6 bases, with 12 bases left between them. Germline loops: CDR1 DFQATT, CDR2 SNEGSKA (reference sequence). CDR3 region: CSARDGFQPQHF. The CDR3 DNA reads TGCAGTGCGCGAGACGGGTTTCAGCCCCAGCATTTT.

V and J are TRBV25-1 and TRBJ1-1, with D possibly TRBD1 on 5 matching bases. The CDR3 has 16 residues. Trimming took off 8 bases at V and 2 bases at J, with 21 bases between the two ends. Per germline, CDR1 MGHDK and CDR2 SYGVNS. The CDR3 sequence is CASVGIKTASNTEAFF. The CDR3 DNA follows: TGTGCCAGCGTGGGGATCAAGACAGCGTCAAACACTGAAGCTTTCTTT.

CDR3 loop: CATNTGEATNEKLFF. Written as DNA, the CDR3 is TGTGCCACCAATACAGGAGAAGCAACTAATGAAAAACTGTTTTTT. J is TRBJ1-4 and V is TRBV24-1; perhaps TRBD1 as D (5 bases). The germline CDR1 and CDR2 sequences are KGHDR and SFDVKD. The V and J ends lost 8 bases and 0 bases respectively, with 12 bases between them. The CDR3 length is 15 residues.

This chain links TRBV29-1 with TRBJ1-2, with D hard to call. CDR1 SQVTM and CDR2 ANQGSEA come from the germline V gene. Trimming took 8 bases from V and 0 from J, leaving 16 bases between them. CDR3 length: 14 residues. DNA of the CDR3: TGCAGCTTAGACTCAGGCCCCGCTAACTATGGCTACACCTTC. Amino acids: CSLDSGPANYGYTF.

As concerns this clonotype: This could be a read error, since a much larger clone is one nucleotide away. The chain joins TRBV24-1 to TRBJ2-2, with D possibly matching TRBD1 (6 bases). This CDR3 contains 15 residues. CDR1 and CDR2 (germline): KGHDR, SFDVKD. The CDR3 loop reads CTTSDDNRVTGELFF. In DNA form, the CDR3 reads TGTACCACCAGTGATGATAACAGGGTGACCGGGGAGCTGTTTTTT.

The table lists this clonotype with many counts. The chain links TRBV10-3 to TRBJ1-2; the D is unclear. The CDR3 length is 13 residues. Germline CDR1 is ENHRY and CDR2 is SYGVKD. V lost 6 bases, J lost 6 bases, and 14 bases lay in between. In DNA form, the CDR3 reads TGTGCCATCAGAGCCCATGGGTCGGATGGCTACACCTTC. It translates to CAIRAHGSDGYTF.

This clonotype was found a few times. The rearrangement links TRBV6-5 to TRBJ1-2, with 7 bases that match TRBD1. Germline V gives CDR1 MNHEY, CDR2 SVGAGI. J gave up 4 bases and V 4 bases, and 6 bases lay outside the gene matches. The length of the CDR3 is 14 residues. DNA for the CDR3: TGTGCCAGCAGTTCGCCGGGACAGTCCTATGGCTACACCTTC. Translation: CASSSPGQSYGYTF.

The chain uses TRBV19 and TRBJ1-6; D may be TRBD1 (5 bases). CDR1 and CDR2 from the germline V gene are LNHDA and SQIVND (reference sequence). This CDR3 comprises 15 residues. V lost 9 bases and J lost 2, with 14 bases in between. CDR3 sequence: CASNTGTTYNSPLHF. The CDR3 DNA is TGTGCCAGCAATACCGGGACCACCTATAATTCACCCCTCCACTTT.

Points on this clonotype: It may be a read error: a sequence one base away is much more abundant. This rearrangement joins TRBV12-3 or TRBV12-4 to TRBJ1-2, with TRBD1 as a possible D gene (6 bases). The ends were cut back, 3 bases at V and 7 bases at J, with 12 bases in the middle. This CDR3 is 13 amino acids long. CDR3 coding DNA: TGTGCCAGCAGTTTCGGGGGGGCCGGTGGCTACACCTTC. Its translation is CASSFGGAGGYTF.

The chain recombines TRBV7-3 with TRBJ2-7; tentatively, D is TRBD1 or TRBD2 (6 bases each). From germline, CDR1 is SGHTA and CDR2 FQGTGA. V was pared by 5 bases and J by 9 bases, with 23 bases between. The CDR3 covers 15 residues. The CDR3 here is CASSPGAGPEGGQYF. DNA for the CDR3: TGTGCCAGCAGCCCCGGGGCAGGGCCAGAGGGGGGGCAGTACTTC. Filled out from reference TRBV7-3 and TRBJ2-7, the complete variable domain reads GAGVSQTPSNKVTEKGKYVELRCDPISGHTALYWYRQSLGQGPEFLIYFQGTGAADDSGLPNDRFFAVRPEGSVSTLKIQRTERGDSAVYLCASSPGAGPEGGQYFGPGTRLTVT.

The V call is TRBV20-1, the J call TRBJ1-5; D is perhaps TRBD1 (6 bases). Germline V gene data show CDR1 as DFQATT and CDR2 as SNEGSKA (reference sequence). CDR3 length: 15 residues. V was clipped by 0 bases and J by 5 bases, with 14 bases between them. The CDR3 nucleotides are TGCAGTGCTAGAGATGATGCGGGGGCTGATCAGCCCCAGCATTTT. Its translation: CSARDDAGADQPQHF.

This clonotype was observed once. V usage is TRBV7-6 and J usage is TRBJ1-1; maybe TRBD1 (6 bases). This CDR3 is built from 15 residues. The V end was cut by 6 bases, the J end by 1 base, with 15 bases between. CDR1 and CDR2 from the germline V gene are SGHVS and FNYEAQ. CDR3 amino acids: CASSEGGTGNTEAFF. In DNA, the CDR3 is TGTGCCAGCAGTGAAGGGGGAACGGGGAACACTGAAGCTTTCTTT.

The chain is built from TRBV7-3 and TRBJ1-6; 9 bases are shared with TRBD1. V was pared by 7 bases and J by 5 bases, with 3 bases of the junction left unmatched. The CDR3 sequence is 14 residues long. Looked up from germline, CDR1 is SGHTA and CDR2 is FQGTGA. Here the CDR3 reads CASTGQGHNSPLHF. CDR3 nucleotide sequence: TGTGCCAGCACCGGACAGGGGCATAATTCACCCCTCCACTTT.

A few counts support this clonotype. The chain uses TRBV7-8 and TRBJ2-7; D assignment may be TRBD1 or TRBD2 (5 bases each). V dropped 5 bases and J dropped 6 bases, with 14 bases sitting between them. The CDR3 has 13 residues. Per the germline V gene, CDR1 is SGHVS and CDR2 is FQNEAQ. Written as DNA, the CDR3 is TGTGCCAGCAGCCCGGACACGGGGCGCGAGCAGTACTTC. Translating gives CASSPDTGREQYF.

The chain employs TRBV20-1 and TRBJ2-7, with 8 bases fitting TRBD1. This CDR3 has 15 amino acids. V lost 1 base to trimming and J lost 2 bases; unmatched junction nucleotides: 7. CDR1 DFQATT and CDR2 SNEGSKA come from the germline V gene (reference sequence). For the CDR3, the DNA is TGCAGTGCTAGAGGACAGGGGCAGGGACCCTACGAGCAGTACTTC. Its translation is CSARGQGQGPYEQYF.

There are a few counts of this clonotype. This chain connects TRBV6-6 to TRBJ1-5; no firm D call. CDR3 length: 14 residues. The germline V and J ends were trimmed by 5 bases and 4 bases, with 12 bases remaining between them. Looked up from germline, CDR1 is MNHNY and CDR2 is SVGAGI (reference sequence). The CDR3 spells CASSMDGPNQPQHF. In nucleotides, the CDR3 is TGTGCCAGCAGTATGGACGGACCTAATCAGCCCCAGCATTTT.

This clonotype was seen a few times. The V and J genes are TRBV12-3 or TRBV12-4 and TRBJ1-1, with TRBD1 matching 7 bases. CDR3 size: 15 residues. Germline trimming cut 2 bases from V and 6 bases from J; bases unmatched to any gene: 9. Here the CDR3 reads CASSLRGQWSAEAFF. CDR3 in DNA: TGTGCCAGCAGTTTACGGGGACAGTGGAGCGCTGAAGCTTTCTTT.

This clonotype was recorded many times. The rearrangement uses TRBV13 and TRBJ2-7; 8 bases are a match to TRBD2. This CDR3 comprises 12 residues. Trimming removed 8 bases from V and 6 bases from J; junction bases left unmatched: 6. CDR1 PRHDT and CDR2 FYEKMQ come from the germline V gene (reference sequence). In nucleotides, the CDR3 is TGTGCCAGCCGGCTCCGGGGGGGCGAGCAGTACTTC. This encodes CASRLRGGEQYF.

This clonotype was seen only a few times. The germline gene is not matched at one end of the junction; a read error may be the cause. V is TRBV10-3 and J is TRBJ1-6; D remains unclear. The germline V gene has CDR1 ENHRY and CDR2 SYGVKD. The CDR3 covers 14 residues. CDR3 in DNA: TGTGCCAGCAGTCACAAGTCCTATAATTCACCCCTCCACTTT. Its translation is CASSHKSYNSPLHF.

This chain joins TRBV29-1 and TRBJ2-7; 8 bases fit TRBD2. The J segment lost 1 base and the V segment lost 1 base, leaving 6 bases of the junction unmatched. Germline-derived CDR1 and CDR2 are SQVTM and ANQGSEA. The CDR3 covers 15 residues. The CDR3 region is CSVEALRGGSYEQYF. DNA for the CDR3: TGCAGCGTTGAAGCGTTACGCGGGGGGTCCTACGAGCAGTACTTC.